Presented here are 2 T cell receptor beta chains from one specimen sequenced in a study of identifying expanded T cells in peripheral blood. Libraries were prepared by immunoSEQ multiplex PCR; TCRdb keeps only in-frame clonotypes and omits some of them. The table records about 91,000 clones, approximately 88% of them present only once. Sequenced: blood. The receptors derive from a person aged 18 to 75 in good health.

The rearrangement joins TRBV7-9 to TRBJ2-5, with 7 bases fitting TRBD1. Germline CDR1 reads SEHNR; CDR2 reads FQNEAQ (reference sequence). After removal of 5 bases from V and 3 bases from J, the junction contained 9 bases not matched to a gene. The CDR3 has 15 amino acids. The CDR3 DNA sequence: TGTGCCAGCAGCCCCGGGGACAGATTAGAAGAGACCCAGTACTTC. Residues: CASSPGDRLEETQYF.

This clone was detected a few times. This chain joins TRBV6-5 and TRBJ1-6; 8 nucleotides agree with TRBD1. This CDR3 comprises 16 residues. The V gene end was trimmed by 4 bases and the J gene end by 7 bases; junction bases not matched to a gene: 9. Germline CDR1 is MNHEY and CDR2 is SVGAGI. CDR3 DNA sequence: TGTGCCAGCAGTTGGGCAGGGGGCGATGGAAATTCACCCCTCCACTTT. This codes for CASSWAGGDGNSPLHF.